This T cell receptor beta chain was identified during a study of Graves' ophthalmopathy and Graves' hyperthyroidism. Looking at the study overall: Peripheral blood sampling preceded any treatment and occurred at initial diagnosis.

TCR beta CDR3 regions were amplified from RNA transcripts. HTBI primers served in a first-round RT-PCR, which a second-round multiplex PCR followed. TCRdb reanalysed the multiplex PCR reads using MiXCR and keeps one entry per CDR3 protein. This sample has some 350,000 distinct CDR3 sequences, with roughly a sixth found just once. Germline assignment: CDR1 SEHNR and CDR2 FQNEAQ (reference sequence). The trim removed 5 bases at V and 0 bases at J, leaving 3 bases unmatched. The CDR3 contains 15 residues. The sample holds many counts of this clonotype. The authors defined stable hyperthyroidism as no ophthalmopathy within 18 months of follow-up. Diagnoses were established from clinical symptoms, serum thyroxine, TRAb, thyroid ultrasound and orbital computed tomography.

The sample taken for sequencing was peripheral blood. This chain links TRBV7-9 with TRBJ2-2; 7 nucleotides line up with TRBD2. This clonotype was obtained from an adult woman with stable Graves' hyperthyroidism. CDR3 region: CASSLLAANTGELFF. The CDR3 nucleotides are TGTGCCAGCAGCCTTCTAGCGGCGAACACCGGGGAGCTGTTTTTT.